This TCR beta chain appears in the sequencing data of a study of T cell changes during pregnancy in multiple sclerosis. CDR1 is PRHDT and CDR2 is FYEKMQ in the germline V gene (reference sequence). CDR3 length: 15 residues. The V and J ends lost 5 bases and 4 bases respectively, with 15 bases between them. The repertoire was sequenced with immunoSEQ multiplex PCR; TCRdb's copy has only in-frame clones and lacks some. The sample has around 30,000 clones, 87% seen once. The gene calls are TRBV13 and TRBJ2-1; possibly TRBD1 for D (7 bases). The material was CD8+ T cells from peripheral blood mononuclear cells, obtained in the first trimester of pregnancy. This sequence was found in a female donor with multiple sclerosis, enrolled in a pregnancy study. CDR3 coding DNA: TGTGCCAGCAGCCCGCGGGACAGCGTATACAATGAGCAGTTCTTC. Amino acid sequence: CASSPRDSVYNEQFF.